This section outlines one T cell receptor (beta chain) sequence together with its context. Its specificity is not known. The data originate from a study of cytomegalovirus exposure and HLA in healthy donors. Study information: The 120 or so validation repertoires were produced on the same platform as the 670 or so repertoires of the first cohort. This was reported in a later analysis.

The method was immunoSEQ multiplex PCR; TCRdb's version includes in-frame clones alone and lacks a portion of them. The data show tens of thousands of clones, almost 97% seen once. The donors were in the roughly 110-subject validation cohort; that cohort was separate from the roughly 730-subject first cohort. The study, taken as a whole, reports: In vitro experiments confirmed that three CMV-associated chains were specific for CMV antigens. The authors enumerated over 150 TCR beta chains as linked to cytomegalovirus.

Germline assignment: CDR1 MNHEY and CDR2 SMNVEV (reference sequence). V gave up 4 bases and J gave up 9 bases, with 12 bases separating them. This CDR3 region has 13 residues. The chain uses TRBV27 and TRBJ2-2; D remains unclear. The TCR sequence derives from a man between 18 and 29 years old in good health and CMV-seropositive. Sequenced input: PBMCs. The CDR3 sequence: CASSSLEFRELFF. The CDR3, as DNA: TGTGCCAGCAGTTCGCTGGAGTTTCGGGAGCTGTTTTTT.